This record concerns one T cell receptor beta chain sequence. What this receptor recognizes is not known. Within one base of it there is no much larger clone, and no base qualities were kept. The immunoSEQ assay amplified TCRB CDR3 regions from 1.5 to 2.5 micrograms of genomic DNA, or from all available DNA when less than that amount was available. The multiplex PCR employed 60 forward primers targeting TCR V beta segments and 13 reverse primers targeting J beta segments. Synthetic control templates were spiked into each sample at limiting dilution to estimate reads per starting template. Sequencing produced 87 bp reads on the Illumina HiSeq System. The original methods were these. PCR and sequencing errors were removed by a nearest neighbor algorithm that merged closely related sequences. TCR overlap was measured as the percentage of unique tumor TCR beta sequences also present in the same patient's peripheral blood. As stored in TCRdb, this immuneACCESS dataset retains in-frame rearrangements with V and J assigned. A fraction of the clones does not appear; measured against another copy, unresolved V genes explain less than half of the discrepancy, and the remainder lacks a known reason. The V and J calls and the clone size are those of that table, but D and trimming were determined from the DNA. A total of approximately 50,000 clones appear in this sample, about 88% of them only once. The ten largest clones add up to over 4.5% of the sample.

The record originates from a study of glioma-infiltrating T cells after dendritic cell vaccination (dated by TCRdb to 2016 to 2017). Looking at the study overall: The cohort included around 15 glioblastoma patients drawn from Phase I and II dendritic cell vaccination trials, of whom 9 were newly diagnosed and 6 had recurrent disease. Survival after dendritic cell vaccination was correlated with TCR sequencing metrics, such as TIL content and the overlap between tumor and blood repertoires. The vaccine consisted of monocyte-derived dendritic cells cultured approximately 7 days with IL-4 and GM-CSF, then pulsed overnight with autologous tumor lysate. Three intradermal dendritic cell vaccine injections were administered to patients at biweekly intervals in the arm below the axilla. Between 2003 and 2012, patients were given autologous tumor lysate-pulsed dendritic cell vaccination. Tumor-infiltrating lymphocyte content was quantified and tumor and blood repertoires were compared in dendritic cell-vaccinated glioblastoma patients by deep sequencing of TCR beta CDR3 regions.

Study-wide conclusions, independent of this receptor: The cohort was small and heterogeneous, with few patients having full blood and tumor sets and even fewer initial-recurrent tumor pairs. The three-group TCR overlap response model was characterized as speculative, and prospective validation of the model was stated to be required. No direct relationship between TCR clonality and survival was found, suggesting a diverse polyclonal response may matter. After dendritic cell vaccination, a higher estimated pretreatment TIL content predicted longer time to progression and longer overall survival.

The sample's time point label, decoded: after dendritic cell vaccination, including at tumor progression/relapse. Selection of patients required sufficient residual fresh-frozen tumor tissue and over two years of available survival data. An isocitrate dehydrogenase mutation was not carried by any of the glioblastoma patients, although molecular status was otherwise variable. PBMC were collected before vaccination, two weeks after the third vaccination, and at tumor progression when it occurred. The Qiagen DNeasy Blood extraction Kit was used to extract genomic DNA. Trimming removed 0 bases from V and 6 bases from J, leaving 10 bases between the germline ends. CDR1 and CDR2, looked up from the germline V gene, are SGHTS and YDEGEE. The CDR3 runs 13 residues from the cysteine to the phenylalanine. Just CDR3 DNA is preserved here, 39 bases in frame from base 1.

The sequenced sample was blood, obtained after dendritic cell vaccination. In this chain, TRBV5-8 is recombined with TRBJ2-7, and possibly TRBD1, on 5 matching bases. The TCR originated in a human donor with glioblastoma. The DNA is TGTGCCAGCAGCTTGGCAGGGTACGGCGAGCAGTACTTC. This codes for CASSLAGYGEQYF.